These 19 T cell receptor beta chains share one sample of origin, sequenced in a study of T-cell reconstitution after alpha-beta-depleted transplantation in children. For TCRbeta, the library was prepared with unique molecular identifiers. Using its own MiXCR run on the PCR reads, TCRdb lists one record per CDR3 protein. The sample lists 550,000 to 800,000 distinct CDR3 sequences; approximately 14% were seen once. The specimen comprised PBMCs, sampled before TCRalphabeta/CD19-depleted stem cell transplant. Receptors originate from a girl aged 2 to 9 with congenital amegakaryocytic thrombocytopenia, due to receive a stem cell transplant.

This clonotype was detected ten times or more. V is TRBV5-1 and J is TRBJ2-4, with D unclear. The CDR3 is 15 residues long. Per the germline V gene, CDR1 is SGHRS and CDR2 is YFSETQ. With 4 bases removed from V and 6 bases from J, the gap between germline ends came to 17 bases. The CDR3 reads CASSQEARALNIQYF. CDR3 DNA: TGCGCCAGCAGCCAAGAGGCCAGAGCCTTAAACATTCAGTACTTC.

This clonotype was found a few times. The V call is TRBV20-1, the J call TRBJ2-7; perhaps TRBD1 as D (5 bases). This CDR3 has 15 amino acids. The germline V gene has CDR1 DFQATT and CDR2 SNEGSKA (reference sequence). Trimming pared 2 bases from V and 3 bases from J, leaving 17 bases between. The CDR3 coding sequence is TGCAGTGCTAGAAATACAGGCACAGGCCGCTACGAGCAGTACTTC. It encodes CSARNTGTGRYEQYF.

This clonotype was recorded at least ten times. Here the CDR3 reads CASSLGQGGWQFF. The CDR3 bases are TGCGCCAGCAGCTTGGGACAGGGCGGGTGGCAGTTCTTC. The V and J genes are TRBV5-1 and TRBJ2-1; 7 bases are shared with TRBD1. Germline V CDR1 and CDR2: SGHRS, YFSETQ. Losses at the gene ends were 0 bases for V and 12 bases for J; bases not matched to a gene: 6. There are 13 residues in the CDR3. Supplemented by reference TRBV5-1 and TRBJ2-1, the full variable domain reads KAGVTQTPRYLIKTRGQQVTLSCSPISGHRSVSWYQQTPGQGLQFLFEYFSETQRNKGNFPGRFSGRQFSNSRSEMNVSTLELGDSALYLCASSLGQGGWQFFGPGTRLTVL.

This clonotype was detected a few times. The rearrangement links TRBV5-1 to TRBJ2-7; the match to TRBD1 covers 7 bases. Germline CDR1 SGHRS, CDR2 YFSETQ. The CDR3 sequence is 15 residues long. V dropped 0 bases and J dropped 2; count of bases not matched to a gene: 5. In nucleotides, the CDR3 is TGCGCCAGCAGCTTGGCCGGGACAGCCACCTACGAGCAGTACTTC. It translates to CASSLAGTATYEQYF.

The chain has TRBV6-1 and TRBJ2-3; maybe TRBD2 (5 bases). Deletions cut 6 bases from V and 2 bases from J, with 12 bases between. The CDR3 loop spans 14 amino acids. CDR1 is MNHNS, CDR2 SASEGT, per germline. CDR3 region: CASSSGLYTDTQYF. In DNA, the CDR3 is TGTGCCAGCAGCTCCGGACTTTACACAGATACGCAGTATTTT.

The V gene is TRBV20-1, the J gene TRBJ2-7, with D perhaps TRBD1 (5 bases). Trimming left V 0 bases short and J 3 bases short, with 12 bases between. There are 14 residues in the CDR3. Germline CDR1 is DFQATT and CDR2 is SNEGSKA (reference sequence). CDR3 DNA sequence: TGCAGTGCTAGAGATCTTGCAGGGTTCTACGAGCAGTACTTC. This translates into CSARDLAGFYEQYF.

This clonotype was observed a handful of times. The J gene is TRBJ1-5, the V gene TRBV4-1, with D tentatively TRBD1 (5 bases). V was clipped by 2 bases and J by 5 bases, with 13 bases between them. The germline V gene encodes CDR1 MGHRA and CDR2 YSYEKL. This CDR3 has 15 amino acids. CDR3 region: CASSQIGGADQPQHF. CDR3 coding DNA: TGCGCCAGCAGCCAAATCGGAGGGGCGGATCAGCCCCAGCATTTT.

This clonotype was seen ten or more times. The J gene is TRBJ2-3, the V gene TRBV12-3 or TRBV12-4; TRBD2 matches at 7 bases. This CDR3 has 17 residues. Trimming removed 2 bases from V and 3 bases from J; junction bases left unmatched: 11. The DNA for the CDR3 is TGTGCCAGCAGTTTATGGTTTTCCGGGGGGTCAACAGATACGCAGTATTTT. The encoded protein is CASSLWFSGGSTDTQYF.

This clonotype has ten or more counts. The chain joins TRBV29-1 to TRBJ2-1; TRBD2 agrees at 10 bases. Germline V gene lookup returns CDR1 SQVTM and CDR2 ANQGSEA. The CDR3 length is 15 residues. With 3 bases clipped from V and 3 bases from J, the junction kept 5 bases outside the gene matches. CDR3 sequence: CSVEAIAGGYNEQFF. The CDR3 bases are TGCAGCGTTGAGGCAATAGCGGGAGGCTACAATGAGCAGTTCTTC.

There are many counts of this clonotype. The J gene is TRBJ2-1, the V gene TRBV20-1; the D gene is possibly TRBD2 (5 bases). Between the trimmed V and J ends, which lost 8 bases and 8 bases, there was a span of 22 bases. This CDR3 spans 14 amino acids. CDR1 is DFQATT and CDR2 is SNEGSKA in the germline V gene (reference sequence). The CDR3: CSLLGRTTSHEQFF. The DNA for the CDR3 is TGCAGTCTCCTGGGGAGAACTACCTCGCATGAGCAGTTCTTC.

The V call is TRBV29-1, the J call TRBJ1-1; maybe TRBD1 (5 bases). CDR1 SQVTM and CDR2 ANQGSEA come from the germline V gene. This CDR3 comprises 15 residues. Trimming removed 7 bases from V and 3 bases from J, with 21 bases in between. The CDR3 sequence is CSGEGRPGGYTEAFF. The CDR3 region has the DNA TGCAGCGGTGAGGGCCGGCCCGGGGGGTACACTGAAGCTTTCTTT.

The chain links TRBV20-1 to TRBJ2-1; D perhaps matches TRBD2 (5 bases). The germline CDR1 and CDR2 sequences are DFQATT and SNEGSKA (reference sequence). The CDR3 consists of 14 residues. V was cut by 6 bases and J by 0 bases, with 12 bases left in between. This CDR3 reads CSATSGASYNEQFF. The CDR3 region has the DNA TGCAGTGCAACAAGCGGAGCCTCCTACAATGAGCAGTTCTTC.

This clonotype was seen at least ten times. The rearrangement links TRBV20-1 to TRBJ2-3, with no clear D. Germline CDR1 reads DFQATT; CDR2 reads SNEGSKA (reference sequence). Trimming took off 6 bases at V and 4 bases at J, with 11 bases between the two ends. The CDR3 consists of 12 residues. Here the CDR3 reads CSARVAADTQYF. The CDR3 bases are TGCAGTGCCCGTGTCGCCGCAGATACGCAGTATTTT.

The chain has TRBV7-2 and TRBJ2-1; no firm D call. CDR1 is SGHTA, CDR2 FQGNSA, per germline. This CDR3 comprises 14 residues. The V gene lost 5 bases and the J gene lost 3 bases, with 11 bases spanning the gap. CDR3 in DNA: TGTGCCAGCAGCCCTGTCATGAGCTACAATGAGCAGTTCTTC. Its translation is CASSPVMSYNEQFF.

This clonotype has only a few counts. This chain connects TRBV5-1 to TRBJ2-1; D possibly uses TRBD1 or TRBD2 (6 bases each). CDR3 length: 16 amino acids. Germline V gene lookup returns CDR1 SGHRS and CDR2 YFSETQ. V gave up 0 bases and J gave up 6 bases, with 16 bases separating them. This CDR3 reads CASSLEVSGGGNEQFF. As DNA, the CDR3 is TGCGCCAGCAGCTTGGAAGTTAGCGGAGGGGGCAATGAGCAGTTCTTC.

This clonotype has a count of ten or more. The gene calls are TRBV12-3 or TRBV12-4 and TRBJ2-1; TRBD2 matches at 8 bases. The CDR3 is 15 residues long. After removal of 5 bases from V and 8 bases from J, the junction contained 11 bases not matched to a gene. The CDR3 coding sequence is TGTGCCAGCAGTAGAAGCCCGGGACTAGGACATGAGCAGTTCTTC. Its protein is CASSRSPGLGHEQFF.

A remark on this clonotype: This may be a read error, as it is one base from a much larger clone. The gene calls are TRBV20-1 and TRBJ2-1; maybe TRBD2 (6 bases). Germline loops: CDR1 DFQATT, CDR2 SNEGSKA (reference sequence). The CDR3 contains 14 residues. CDR3 sequence reads: CSAIVGSSYNEQSF. Here the CDR3 DNA reads TGCAGTGCTATAGTCGGGAGCTCCTACAATGAGCAGTCCTTC.

The chain is built from TRBV19 and TRBJ1-1; the D gene is possibly TRBD1 (5 bases). Germline V gives CDR1 LNHDA, CDR2 SQIVND (reference sequence). The CDR3 is 14 residues long. Trimming left V 3 bases short and J 7 bases short, with 15 bases between. In DNA form, the CDR3 reads TGTGCCAGTAGTATTAAGGGACTGAGATATGAAGCTTTCTTT. This encodes CASSIKGLRYEAFF. Full variable domain (rest looked up from reference TRBV19 and TRBJ1-1): DGGITQSPKYLFRKEGQNVTLSCEQNLNHDAMYWYRQDPGQGLRLIYYSQIVNDFQKGDIAEGYSVSREKKESFPLTVTSAQKNPTAFYLCASSIKGLRYEAFFGQGTRLTVV.

V gene TRBV12-3 or TRBV12-4 combines with J gene TRBJ1-5, with D possibly being TRBD1 (6 bases). The CDR3 spans 15 residues. V gave up 5 bases and J gave up 2 bases, with 13 bases separating them. CDR3 loop: CASSLNRVRNQPQHF. Here the CDR3 DNA reads TGTGCCAGCAGTCTAAACAGGGTGCGCAATCAGCCCCAGCATTTT.